These 8 T cell receptor beta chains share one sample of origin, sequenced in a study of T cell responses to AZD1222 COVID-19 vaccine. Repertoires were generated with immunoSEQ multiplex PCR, while TCRdb's copy carries only in-frame clones and drops some. The table has 100,000 or so clones, approximately 90% seen once; the top ten hold around 2.5%. The material was peripheral blood, obtained on day 0 of AZD1222 vaccination. The receptor source for this set is an adult in good health.

This chain connects TRBV11-2 to TRBJ2-5; unclear D gene. Looked up from germline, CDR1 is SGHAT and CDR2 is FQNNGV. Trimming took off 3 bases at V and 4 bases at J, with 3 bases between the two ends. This CDR3 has 11 amino acids. The CDR3 region is CASSFRETQYF. The DNA for the CDR3 is TGTGCCAGCAGCTTTCGAGAGACCCAGTACTTC.

The rearrangement links TRBV19 to TRBJ1-1; D remains unclear. Germline V gives CDR1 LNHDA, CDR2 SQIVND (reference sequence). This CDR3 has 13 amino acids. V was pared by 4 bases and J by 8 bases, with 14 bases between. The CDR3 sequence: CASSTLTAREAFF. CDR3 sequence (DNA): TGTGCCAGTAGTACCCTGACCGCGAGGGAAGCTTTCTTT.

V gene TRBV30 combines with J gene TRBJ1-1, with a tentative D call TRBD1 (6 bases). CDR3 length: 16 amino acids. The V gene's germline CDR1 is GTSNPN and CDR2 SVGIG (reference sequence). Trimming took 4 bases from V and 0 from J, leaving 18 bases between them. CDR3 in DNA: TGTGCCTGGAAGGCGGGGCAGAGGGGGTTGAACACTGAAGCTTTCTTT. Translation gives CAWKAGQRGLNTEAFF.

The rearrangement uses TRBV6-2 or TRBV6-3 and TRBJ1-1; D uncertain. Germline CDR1 MNHEY, CDR2 SVGEGT. The length of the CDR3 is 12 residues. The V and J ends lost 2 bases and 6 bases respectively, with 7 bases between them. The CDR3 bases are TGTGCCAGCAGTTACGTGTTGGCTGAAGCTTTCTTT. Translated, it gives CASSYVLAEAFF.

This chain joins TRBV3-1 (or the pseudogene TRBV3-2) and TRBJ1-2; D is undetermined. From germline, CDR1 is LGHDT and CDR2 YNNKEL (reference sequence). Trimming pared 1 base from V and 2 bases from J, leaving 8 bases between. The CDR3 has 14 residues. This CDR3 is CASSQGLGNYGYTF. In nucleotides, the CDR3 is TGTGCCAGCAGCCAAGGGTTAGGGAACTATGGCTACACCTTC.

The chain uses TRBV12-3 or TRBV12-4 and TRBJ2-1; no clear D gene. Trimming pared 6 bases from V and 4 bases from J, leaving 7 bases between. The CDR3 length is 12 residues. For the CDR3, the DNA is TGTGCCAGCAGGGAACAATACAATGAGCAGTTCTTC. Its protein product is CASREQYNEQFF.

The chain combines TRBV5-5 with TRBJ2-5; D is undetermined. The CDR3 extends over 13 amino acids. The germline CDR1 and CDR2 sequences are SGHKS and YYEKEE (reference sequence). V was clipped by 0 bases and J by 5 bases, with 8 bases between them. The CDR3 nucleotides are TGTGCCAGCAGCTTGGAGGGATGGGAGACCCAGTACTTC. It translates to CASSLEGWETQYF.

The gene calls are TRBV18 and TRBJ2-3; tentative D call: TRBD2 (6 bases). V dropped 5 bases and J dropped 5 bases, with 14 bases sitting between them. Germline CDR1 reads KGHSH; CDR2 reads LQKENI. The CDR3 sequence is 14 residues long. CDR3 sequence reads: CASSVRDGGDTQYF. CDR3 nucleotide sequence: TGTGCCAGCTCAGTGCGGGATGGAGGAGATACGCAGTATTTT.